The 30 T cell receptor beta chains in this list originate from one sample, sequenced in a study of identifying expanded T cells in peripheral blood. Profiled with immunoSEQ multiplex PCR; TCRdb holds only in-frame clones, not every one. The table includes around 60,000 clones, under 85% detected once. Sequencing was carried out using blood. Receptors were obtained from a person between 18 and 75 years old in good health.

The sample holds a few counts of this clone. The chain employs TRBV7-8 and TRBJ1-2, with D unclear. The CDR3 is 13 amino acids. The V and J ends lost 2 bases and 7 bases respectively, with 11 bases between them. The V gene's germline CDR1 is SGHVS and CDR2 FQNEAQ. CDR3 protein: CASSLSGAPGYTF. The CDR3 DNA is TGTGCCAGCAGCTTATCCGGTGCCCCTGGCTACACCTTC.

The chain links TRBV5-1 to TRBJ1-1; 7 nucleotides match TRBD1. The germline CDR1 and CDR2 sequences are SGHRS and YFSETQ. With V trimmed by 4 bases and J by 0 bases, 12 bases remained unmatched. The CDR3 runs to 17 residues. Here the CDR3 DNA reads TGCGCCAGCAGCCTACAATTAAAACAGGGGATGAACACTGAAGCTTTCTTT. It yields the protein CASSLQLKQGMNTEAFF.

The chain employs TRBV11-2 and TRBJ1-6, with 7 bases fitting TRBD1. The CDR3 sequence is 17 residues long. The junction had 11 bases not matched to a gene; V was cut back by 6 bases and J by 3 bases. Germline V gene data show CDR1 as SGHAT and CDR2 as FQNNGV. CDR3 nucleotide sequence: TGTGCCAGCAGACCTAGAGGGCAGGGGGGCTATAATTCACCCCTCCACTTT. This sequence encodes CASRPRGQGGYNSPLHF. Drawing the rest from reference TRBV11-2 and TRBJ1-6, the complete variable domain is EAGVAQSPRYKIIEKRQSVAFWCNPISGHATLYWYQQILGQGPKLLIQFQNNGVVDDSQLPKDRFSAERLKGVDSTLKIQPAKLEDSAVYLCASRPRGQGGYNSPLHFGNGTRLTVT.

The genes are TRBV5-1 and TRBJ1-2, with D unresolved. V was cut by 0 bases and J by 4 bases, with 10 bases left in between. Germline V gives CDR1 SGHRS, CDR2 YFSETQ. The CDR3 is made up of 14 amino acids. CDR3 loop: CASSLALAGYGYTF. The CDR3 DNA sequence: TGCGCCAGCAGCTTGGCCCTCGCGGGCTATGGCTACACCTTC.

This chain joins TRBV9 and TRBJ1-1; TRBD1 might be the D (6 bases). The ends were cut back, 4 bases at V and 8 bases at J, with 21 bases in the middle. This CDR3 comprises 15 residues. Germline V gives CDR1 SGDLS, CDR2 YYNGEE. The CDR3 loop reads CASSNSQGSLVEAFF. CDR3 coding DNA: TGTGCCAGCAGCAACTCACAGGGAAGCCTCGTAGAAGCTTTCTTT.

The chain employs TRBV7-6 and TRBJ2-1; the match to TRBD2 covers 9 bases. This CDR3 comprises 18 residues. Germline CDR1 reads SGHVS; CDR2 reads FNYEAQ. V shed 2 bases, J shed 0 bases, and the junction held 8 bases outside the gene matches. CDR3 sequence (DNA): TGTGCCAGCAGCTTAAGGGGTTTGCGGGGGGGCTCCTACAATGAGCAGTTCTTC. Protein sequence: CASSLRGLRGGSYNEQFF.

V usage is TRBV5-4 and J usage is TRBJ2-2; no clear D. The V and J ends lost 4 bases and 6 bases respectively, with 10 bases between them. This CDR3 has 13 amino acids. CDR1 and CDR2 from the germline V gene are SGHNT and YYREEE (reference sequence). The CDR3, as DNA: TGTGCCAGCAGCCCGGAGATCGCCGGGGAGCTGTTTTTT. Translating gives CASSPEIAGELFF. Full variable domain (remainder filled in from reference TRBV5-4 and TRBJ2-2): ETGVTQSPTHLIKTRGQQVTLRCSSQSGHNTVSWYQQALGQGPQFIFQYYREEENGRGNFPPRFSGLQFPNYSSELNVNALELDDSALYLCASSPEIAGELFFGEGSRLTVL.

This clone appeared a few times. This sequence joins TRBV2 and TRBJ2-3, with 10 positions matching TRBD1. The CDR3 contains 15 residues. V trimming: 6 bases; J trimming: 1 base; junction bases outside the gene matches: 4. CDR1 is SNHLY, CDR2 FYNNEI, per germline. The CDR3 spells CASSLDRGGTDTQYF. CDR3 in DNA: TGTGCCAGCAGCCTGGACAGGGGGGGCACAGATACGCAGTATTTT. The full variable domain, with the rest looked up from reference TRBV2 and TRBJ2-3, is EPEVTQTPSHQVTQMGQEVILRCVPISNHLYFYWYRQILGQKVEFLVSFYNNEISEKSEIFDDQFSVERPDGSNFTLKIRSTKLEDSAMYFCASSLDRGGTDTQYFGPGTRLTVL.

The chain combines TRBV4-1 with TRBJ2-7; TRBD1 or TRBD2 may be the D gene (5 bases each). V lost 1 base and J 5 bases, leaving 12 bases between the germline ends. This CDR3 region has 14 residues. Per germline, CDR1 MGHRA and CDR2 YSYEKL. This CDR3 reads CASSQGGYRDEQYF. CDR3 sequence (DNA): TGCGCCAGCAGCCAAGGGGGGTATCGCGACGAGCAGTACTTC.

The chain combines TRBV7-9 with TRBJ2-6; D gene unclear. The germline gives CDR1 SEHNR, CDR2 FQNEAQ (reference sequence). The CDR3 is 15 residues long. Trimming left V 5 bases short and J 2 bases short, with 10 bases between. CDR3 sequence: CASSPAVAGANVLTF. In DNA, the CDR3 is TGTGCCAGCAGCCCCGCTGTTGCTGGGGCCAACGTCCTGACTTTC.

This rearrangement joins TRBV11-2 to TRBJ1-4; tentative D call: TRBD1 (6 bases). The CDR3 runs 15 residues. The germline CDR1 and CDR2 sequences are SGHAT and FQNNGV. Trimming removed 0 bases from V and 8 bases from J, with 13 bases in between. CDR3 protein: CASSLDVGAGEKLFF. CDR3 nucleotide sequence: TGTGCCAGCAGCTTAGATGTGGGGGCCGGAGAAAAACTGTTTTTT. Variable domain in full (rest from reference TRBV11-2 and TRBJ1-4): EAGVAQSPRYKIIEKRQSVAFWCNPISGHATLYWYQQILGQGPKLLIQFQNNGVVDDSQLPKDRFSAERLKGVDSTLKIQPAKLEDSAVYLCASSLDVGAGEKLFFGSGTQLSVL.

This clone was counted a single time. In DNA form, the CDR3 reads TGTGCCAGCAGTGTGGTCGGCGCTGAAGCTTTCTTT. Encoded protein: CASSVVGAEAFF. The gene calls are TRBV2 and TRBJ1-1; D remains unclear. V lost 4 bases and J 6 bases, leaving 9 bases between the germline ends. The CDR3 loop spans 12 amino acids. CDR1 and CDR2 from the germline V gene are SNHLY and FYNNEI.

This chain joins TRBV6-4 and TRBJ2-3; D is uncertain. Germline values: CDR1 MRHNA, CDR2 SNTAGT. CDR3 length: 13 residues. V lost 0 bases and J 9 bases, leaving 10 bases between the germline ends. CDR3: CASSDSGLYTQYF. The CDR3 DNA is TGTGCCAGCAGTGACTCGGGCCTCTACACGCAGTATTTT.

This chain joins TRBV19 and TRBJ1-2; TRBD1 might be the D (5 bases). Germline CDR1 and CDR2: LNHDA and SQIVND (reference sequence). V was shortened by 5 bases and J by 3 bases, with 16 bases between the two germline ends. The CDR3 covers 15 residues. CDR3 DNA: TGTGCCAGTAGTGCCCGCCGGGGGGAAGACTATGGCTACACCTTC. The encoded protein is CASSARRGEDYGYTF.

The genes are TRBV5-1 and TRBJ2-1; 14 bases align to TRBD2. V was pared by 4 bases and J by 2 bases, with 2 bases of the junction left unmatched. This CDR3 has 16 residues. Per germline, CDR1 SGHRS and CDR2 YFSETQ. The CDR3: CASSPGLAGAYNEQFF. The CDR3 DNA is TGCGCCAGCAGCCCGGGACTAGCGGGGGCCTACAATGAGCAGTTCTTC.

The chain links TRBV19 to TRBJ1-3, with 10 bases aligning to TRBD1. The CDR3 sequence is 14 residues long. Germline V gene data show CDR1 as LNHDA and CDR2 as SQIVND (reference sequence). V was clipped by 5 bases and J by 8 bases; unmatched bases: 6. CDR3 in DNA: TGTGCCAGTAGTGCCGGACAGGGGGTGGACACCATATATTTT. It specifies CASSAGQGVDTIYF.

The chain is built from TRBV9 and TRBJ2-3; D is unclear. V dropped 3 bases and J dropped 2 bases, with 13 bases sitting between them. This CDR3 region has 15 residues. CDR1 and CDR2 from the germline V gene are SGDLS and YYNGEE. The CDR3 here is CASSAAGSATDTQYF. CDR3 bases: TGTGCCAGCAGCGCCGCCGGCTCAGCCACAGATACGCAGTATTTT.

This clone turned up a few times. Written as DNA, the CDR3 is TGCGCCAGCCAGGGGGATTGGAACACTGAAGCTTTCTTT. The encoded protein is CASQGDWNTEAFF. The genes are TRBV10-2 and TRBJ1-1, with TRBD1 matching over 7 bases. Losses at the gene ends were 8 bases for V and 1 base for J; bases not matched to a gene: 4. Germline lookup yields CDR1 WSHSY and CDR2 SAAADI. The CDR3 totals 13 residues.

This chain uses TRBV10-2 with TRBJ2-3; D is unresolved. CDR3 length: 16 amino acids. Germline lookup yields CDR1 WSHSY and CDR2 SAAADI. Trimming took 2 bases from V and 3 from J, leaving 15 bases between them. The CDR3 nucleotides are TGCGCCAGCAGTGAGACGCGTAGCAGTCCGACAGATACGCAGTATTTT. As protein: CASSETRSSPTDTQYF.

The CDR3 DNA reads as TGTGCCAGCAGTTCTAGACTAGCGGGGCCCCGGGATACGCAGTATTTT. This encodes CASSSRLAGPRDTQYF. The rearrangement joins TRBV5-4 to TRBJ2-3, with 11 bases matching TRBD2. The germline CDR1 and CDR2 sequences are SGHNT and YYREEE (reference sequence). The CDR3 spans 16 residues. With 5 bases clipped from V and 6 bases from J, the junction kept 11 bases outside the gene matches.

J is TRBJ1-4 and V is TRBV5-1; D not resolved. Trimming took off 0 bases at V and 6 bases at J, with 9 bases between the two ends. The CDR3 sequence is 14 residues long. CDR1 and CDR2 from the germline V gene are SGHRS and YFSETQ. The CDR3 DNA reads TGCGCCAGCAGCTTGGACGAGGGCGATGAAAAACTGTTTTTT. Amino acid sequence: CASSLDEGDEKLFF.

The genes are TRBV5-1 and TRBJ1-2; D remains ambiguous. The germline CDR1 and CDR2 sequences are SGHRS and YFSETQ. The V and J ends lost 1 base and 4 bases respectively, with 11 bases between them. The CDR3 contains 14 residues. Written as DNA, the CDR3 is TGCGCCAGCAGCTTGTCCCCAGCTATCTATGGCTACACCTTC. It translates to CASSLSPAIYGYTF.

V gene TRBV13 combines with J gene TRBJ2-3; 10 nucleotides match TRBD1. J lost 5 bases, V lost 5 bases, and 10 bases had no gene match. The CDR3 is made up of 16 amino acids. The germline V gene has CDR1 PRHDT and CDR2 FYEKMQ (reference sequence). The CDR3 nucleotides read TGTGCCAGCAGCCGTAAGACAGGGGGCTATATAGATACGCAGTATTTT. Translated: CASSRKTGGYIDTQYF.

The genes are TRBV7-9 and TRBJ2-7; 13 bases match TRBD2. The CDR3 has 15 amino acids. Looked up from germline, CDR1 is SEHNR and CDR2 is FQNEAQ (reference sequence). Trimming at V came to 5 bases and at J to 5 bases, leaving 6 bases not matched to a gene. The CDR3 nucleotides are TGTGCCAGCAGCCCTCAACTAGCGGGAGGGAACGAGCAGTACTTC. Translation: CASSPQLAGGNEQYF. The variable domain in full, with the rest retrieved from reference TRBV7-9 and TRBJ2-7, is DTGVSQNPRHKITKRGQNVTFRCDPISEHNRLYWYRQTLGQGPEFLTYFQNEAQLEKSRLLSDRFSAERPKGSFSTLEIQRTEQGDSAMYLCASSPQLAGGNEQYFGPGTRLTVT.

This chain links TRBV4-1 with TRBJ2-1; 14 bases align to TRBD2. Germline V CDR1 and CDR2: MGHRA, YSYEKL. CDR3 length: 20 amino acids. The V gene end was trimmed by 2 bases and the J gene end by 2 bases; junction bases not matched to a gene: 11. The CDR3 DNA follows: TGCGCCAGCAGCCAACCCCCCGGGACTAGCGGGGGAAAAGCCTACAATGAGCAGTTCTTC. Protein sequence: CASSQPPGTSGGKAYNEQFF.

V usage is TRBV2 and J usage is TRBJ2-3, with D possibly being TRBD2 (5 bases). CDR3 length: 19 residues. V dropped 4 bases and J dropped 2 bases, with 25 bases sitting between them. Per the germline V gene, CDR1 is SNHLY and CDR2 is FYNNEI. CDR3 DNA: TGTGCCAGCAGTGCAACTGAGGTGTTCGGAGAGGGCTACACAGATACGCAGTATTTT. It is translated as CASSATEVFGEGYTDTQYF.

The chain recombines TRBV18 with TRBJ1-2; D gene ambiguous. The germline CDR1 and CDR2 sequences are KGHSH and LQKENI. The V and J ends lost 3 bases and 5 bases respectively, with 16 bases between them. The CDR3 is 15 amino acids. The CDR3 DNA follows: TGTGCCAGCTCACCTCCAACGGGCGGGCCTTATGGCTACACCTTC. This translates into CASSPPTGGPYGYTF. The full variable domain, completed using reference TRBV18 and TRBJ1-2, is NAGVMQNPRHLVRRRGQEARLRCSPMKGHSHVYWYRQLPEEGLKFMVYLQKENIIDESGMPKERFSAEFPKEGPSILRIQQVVRGDSAAYFCASSPPTGGPYGYTFGSGTRLTVV.

This clone appeared a few times. The chain joins TRBV5-6 to TRBJ2-7; 16 bases match TRBD2. This CDR3 comprises 18 residues. With 1 base clipped from V and 2 bases from J, the junction kept 6 bases outside the gene matches. Germline V gene data show CDR1 as SGHDT and CDR2 as YYEEEE. The CDR3 DNA is TGTGCCAGCAGCTTGCTCCCCGGGACTAGCGGGGGGGCCTACGAGCAGTACGTC. This sequence encodes CASSLLPGTSGGAYEQYV.

This chain joins TRBV6-5 and TRBJ1-4; no clear D gene. The CDR3 loop spans 15 amino acids. Trimming took off 0 bases at V and 4 bases at J, with 9 bases between the two ends. Germline loops: CDR1 MNHEY, CDR2 SVGAGI. CDR3 amino acids: CASSYSTGRNEKLFF. For the CDR3, the DNA is TGTGCCAGCAGTTACTCGACGGGTCGTAATGAAAAACTGTTTTTT.

A single count supports this clone. This chain uses TRBV18 with TRBJ1-1, with D possibly being TRBD1 (5 bases). V lost 1 base to trimming and J lost 0 bases, with 12 bases between them. The CDR3 loop spans 16 amino acids. Germline CDR1 reads KGHSH; CDR2 reads LQKENI. Here the CDR3 reads CASSPRGSGVNTEAFF. CDR3 in DNA: TGTGCCAGCTCACCACGGGGATCGGGGGTGAACACTGAAGCTTTCTTT.